The rows below give T cell receptor beta chains drawn from one sample of a study of T cells in Graves' hyperthyroidism and ophthalmopathy. TCRdb reprocessed the multiplex PCR reads with MiXCR, giving one entry per CDR3 protein. The profile shows approximately 590,000 distinct CDR3 sequences, roughly 14% of them singletons. The sequenced sample consisted of blood. These receptors were taken from a woman aged 25 to 45 with Graves' hyperthyroidism. Both conserved end residues are part of each CDR3. A D gene is named only where the DNA matches it firmly. The size field is filled for only some rows; it gives once, few, many or a size class.

j_call clone_size d_call v_call cdr3_aa cdr3_nt
TRBJ1-4 . . TRBV27 CASRAFMANEKLFF TGTGCCAGCAGGGCATTTATGGCTAATGAAAAACTGTTTTTT
TRBJ1-4 many TRBD1 TRBV3-1 CASSHPGQGTNEKLFF TGTGCCAGCAGCCATCCGGGACAGGGGACTAATGAAAAACTGTTTTTT
TRBJ1-1 many . TRBV10-3 CAISESRGGTEAFF TGTGCCATCAGTGAGTCGAGGGGGGGGACTGAAGCTTTCTTT
TRBJ2-5 many TRBD1 TRBV3-1 CASHHRGRWDETQYF TGTGCCAGCCATCACAGGGGGCGCTGGGATGAGACCCAGTACTTC
TRBJ1-2 few TRBD1 TRBV7-9 CASSFGQALGYTF TGTGCCAGCAGCTTTGGACAGGCCCTGGGCTACACCTTC
TRBJ1-5 many . TRBV30 CALDWGLGNQPQHF TGTGCCCTGGATTGGGGGCTTGGCAATCAGCCCCAGCATTTT
TRBJ2-1 . TRBD2 TRBV11-2 CASSQTSAQYNEQFF TGTGCCAGCAGCCAAACTAGCGCGCAATACAATGAGCAGTTCTTC
TRBJ2-7 . . TRBV29-1 CSVEAGEQYF TGCAGCGTTGAAGCTGGCGAGCAGTACTTC
TRBJ2-2 . TRBD2 TRBV2 CASRTSFTGELFF TGTGCCAGCAGGACTAGCTTCACCGGGGAGCTGTTTTTT
TRBJ1-3 few . TRBV4-2 CASSLDEGAGNTIYF TGTGCCAGCAGCTTGGACGAGGGAGCTGGAAACACCATATATTTT
TRBJ2-1 many TRBD2 TRBV12-3/TRBV12-4 CASSLVASGRGYNEQFF TGTGCCAGCAGCCTTGTCGCTAGCGGGAGGGGCTACAATGAGCAGTTCTTC
TRBJ1-5 many . TRBV12-3/TRBV12-4 CASSSPLNSNQPQHF TGTGCCAGCAGTTCCCCCTTGAATAGCAATCAGCCCCAGCATTTT